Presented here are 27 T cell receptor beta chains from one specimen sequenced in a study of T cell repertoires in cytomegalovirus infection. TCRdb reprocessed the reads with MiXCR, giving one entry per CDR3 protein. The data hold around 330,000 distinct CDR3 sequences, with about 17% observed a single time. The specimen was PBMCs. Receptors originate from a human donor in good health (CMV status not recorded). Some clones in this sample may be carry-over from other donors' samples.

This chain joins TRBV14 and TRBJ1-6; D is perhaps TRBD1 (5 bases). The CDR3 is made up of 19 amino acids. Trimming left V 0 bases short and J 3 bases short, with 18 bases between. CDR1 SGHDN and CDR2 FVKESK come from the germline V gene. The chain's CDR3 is CASSQDEMEQENYNSPLHF. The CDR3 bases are TGTGCCAGCAGCCAAGATGAGATGGAACAGGAGAACTATAATTCACCCCTCCACTTT.

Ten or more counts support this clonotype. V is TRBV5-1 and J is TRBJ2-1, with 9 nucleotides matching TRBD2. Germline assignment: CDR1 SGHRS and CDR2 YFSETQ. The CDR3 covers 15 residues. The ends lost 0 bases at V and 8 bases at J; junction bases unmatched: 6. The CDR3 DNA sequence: TGCGCCAGCAGCTTGGTAGGACTAGCGATCGATGAGCAGTTCTTC. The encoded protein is CASSLVGLAIDEQFF.

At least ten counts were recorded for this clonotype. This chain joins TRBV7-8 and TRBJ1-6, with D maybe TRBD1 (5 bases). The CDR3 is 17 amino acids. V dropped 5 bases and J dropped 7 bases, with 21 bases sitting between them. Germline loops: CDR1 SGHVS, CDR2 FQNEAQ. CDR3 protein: CASSPDHPGLRNSPLHF. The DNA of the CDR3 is TGTGCCAGCAGCCCGGATCATCCGGGGCTCAGGAATTCACCCCTCCACTTT.

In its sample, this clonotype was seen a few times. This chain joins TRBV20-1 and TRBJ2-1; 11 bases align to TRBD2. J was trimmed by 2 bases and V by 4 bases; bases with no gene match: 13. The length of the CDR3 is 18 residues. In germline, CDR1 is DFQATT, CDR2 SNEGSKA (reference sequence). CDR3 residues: CSATLTASGGSTYNEQFF. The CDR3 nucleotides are TGCAGTGCTACCCTAACGGCTAGCGGGGGGTCTACCTACAATGAGCAGTTCTTC.

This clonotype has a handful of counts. CDR3 region: CASSPLSANTGELFF. CDR3 DNA: TGTGCCAGCTCACCACTTAGCGCGAACACCGGGGAGCTGTTTTTT. The genes are TRBV18 and TRBJ2-2; TRBD2 might be the D (5 bases). Germline V gives CDR1 KGHSH, CDR2 LQKENI. The CDR3 has 15 amino acids. Trimming shortened V by 1 base and J by 0 bases, and 6 bases separated the two germline ends.

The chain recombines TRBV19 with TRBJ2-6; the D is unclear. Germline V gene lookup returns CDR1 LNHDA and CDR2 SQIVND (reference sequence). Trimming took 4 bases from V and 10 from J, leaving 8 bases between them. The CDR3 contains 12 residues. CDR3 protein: CASSKERNVLTF. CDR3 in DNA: TGTGCCAGTAGTAAAGAGAGAAACGTCCTGACTTTC.

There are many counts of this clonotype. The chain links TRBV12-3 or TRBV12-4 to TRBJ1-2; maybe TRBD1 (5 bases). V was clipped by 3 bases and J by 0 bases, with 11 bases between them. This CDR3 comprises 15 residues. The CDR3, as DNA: TGTGCCAGCAGTTTTGCAGGGCACCCTAACTATGGCTACACCTTC. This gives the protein CASSFAGHPNYGYTF.

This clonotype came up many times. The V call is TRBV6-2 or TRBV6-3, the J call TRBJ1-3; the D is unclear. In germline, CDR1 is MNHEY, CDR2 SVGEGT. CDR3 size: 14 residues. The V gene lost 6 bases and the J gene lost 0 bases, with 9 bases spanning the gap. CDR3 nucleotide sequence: TGTGCCAGCAGAGGGAGTTACTCTGGAAACACCATATATTTT. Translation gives CASRGSYSGNTIYF.

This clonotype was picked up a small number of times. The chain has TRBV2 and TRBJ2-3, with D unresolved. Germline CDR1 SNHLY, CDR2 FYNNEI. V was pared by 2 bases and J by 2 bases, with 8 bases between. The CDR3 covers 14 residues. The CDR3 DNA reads TGTGCCAGCAGTGAAAGCACCCACACAGATACGCAGTATTTT. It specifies CASSESTHTDTQYF.

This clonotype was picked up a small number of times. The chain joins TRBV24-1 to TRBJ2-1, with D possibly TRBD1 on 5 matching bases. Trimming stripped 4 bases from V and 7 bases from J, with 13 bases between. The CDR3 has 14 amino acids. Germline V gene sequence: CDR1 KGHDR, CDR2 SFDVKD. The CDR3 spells CATSEANRWNEQFF. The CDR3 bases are TGTGCCACCAGTGAGGCTAACAGGTGGAATGAGCAGTTCTTC.

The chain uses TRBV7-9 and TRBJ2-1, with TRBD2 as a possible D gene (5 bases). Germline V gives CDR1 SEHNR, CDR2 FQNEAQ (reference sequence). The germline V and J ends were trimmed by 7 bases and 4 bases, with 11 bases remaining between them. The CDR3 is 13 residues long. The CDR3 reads CASTSGVYNEQFF. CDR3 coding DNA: TGTGCCAGCACCTCCGGGGTTTACAATGAGCAGTTCTTC.

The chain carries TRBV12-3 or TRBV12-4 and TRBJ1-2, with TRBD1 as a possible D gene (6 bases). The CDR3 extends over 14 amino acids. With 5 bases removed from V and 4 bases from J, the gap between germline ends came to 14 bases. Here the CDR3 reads CASSLPGAGYGYTF. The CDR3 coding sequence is TGTGCCAGCAGTCTCCCGGGGGCAGGCTATGGCTACACCTTC.

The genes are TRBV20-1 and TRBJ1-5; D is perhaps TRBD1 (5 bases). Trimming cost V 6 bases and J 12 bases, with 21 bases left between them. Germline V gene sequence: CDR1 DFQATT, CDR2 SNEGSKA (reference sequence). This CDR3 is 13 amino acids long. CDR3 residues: CSAGGQGGGRQHF. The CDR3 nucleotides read TGCAGTGCCGGAGGACAAGGCGGGGGTCGCCAGCATTTT.

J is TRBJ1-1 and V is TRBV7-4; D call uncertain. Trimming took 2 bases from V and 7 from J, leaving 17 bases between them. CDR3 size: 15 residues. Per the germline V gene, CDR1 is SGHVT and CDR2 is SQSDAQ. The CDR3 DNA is TGTGCCAGCAGCTTACCCCCGATGACTTGGAGTGAAGCTTTCTTT. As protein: CASSLPPMTWSEAFF.

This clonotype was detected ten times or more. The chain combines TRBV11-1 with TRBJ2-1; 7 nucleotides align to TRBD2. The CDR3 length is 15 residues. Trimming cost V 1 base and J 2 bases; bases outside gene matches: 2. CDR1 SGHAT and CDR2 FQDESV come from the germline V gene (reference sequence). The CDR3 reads CASSLDRGAYNEQFF. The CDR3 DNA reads TGTGCCAGCAGCTTAGACCGGGGGGCCTACAATGAGCAGTTCTTC.

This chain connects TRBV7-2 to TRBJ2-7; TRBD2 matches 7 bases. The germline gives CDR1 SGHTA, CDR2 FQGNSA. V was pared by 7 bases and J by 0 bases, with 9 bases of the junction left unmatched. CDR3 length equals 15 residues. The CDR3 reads CASTYLAANSYEQYF. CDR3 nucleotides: TGTGCCAGCACCTACCTAGCGGCCAACTCCTACGAGCAGTACTTC. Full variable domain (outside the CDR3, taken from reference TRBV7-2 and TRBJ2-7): GAGVSQSPSNKVTEKGKDVELRCDPISGHTALYWYRQSLGQGLEFLIYFQGNSAPDKSGLPSDRFSAERTGGSVSTLTIQRTQQEDSAVYLCASTYLAANSYEQYFGPGTRLTVT.

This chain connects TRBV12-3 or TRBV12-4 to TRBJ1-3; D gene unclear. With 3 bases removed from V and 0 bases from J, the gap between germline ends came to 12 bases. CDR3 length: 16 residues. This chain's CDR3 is CASSFGGLYSGNTIYF. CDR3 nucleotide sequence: TGTGCCAGCAGTTTTGGCGGTCTGTACTCTGGAAACACCATATATTTT.

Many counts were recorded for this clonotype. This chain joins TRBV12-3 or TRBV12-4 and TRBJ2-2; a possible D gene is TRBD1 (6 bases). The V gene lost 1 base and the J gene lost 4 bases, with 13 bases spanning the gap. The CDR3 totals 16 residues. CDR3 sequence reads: CASSLGYRVGTGELFF. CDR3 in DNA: TGTGCCAGCAGTTTAGGCTACAGGGTGGGCACCGGGGAGCTGTTTTTT.

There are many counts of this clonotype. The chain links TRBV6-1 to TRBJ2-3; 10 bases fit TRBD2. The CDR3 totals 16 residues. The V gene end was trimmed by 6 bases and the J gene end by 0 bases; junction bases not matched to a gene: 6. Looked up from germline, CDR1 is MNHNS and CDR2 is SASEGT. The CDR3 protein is CASRASGGQSTDTQYF. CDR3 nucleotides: TGTGCCAGCAGGGCTAGCGGGGGCCAGAGCACAGATACGCAGTATTTT.

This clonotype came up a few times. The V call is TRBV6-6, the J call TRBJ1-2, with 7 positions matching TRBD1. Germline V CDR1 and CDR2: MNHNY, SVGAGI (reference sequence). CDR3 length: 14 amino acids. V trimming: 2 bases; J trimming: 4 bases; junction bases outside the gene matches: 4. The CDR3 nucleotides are TGTGCCAGCAGTTACGATGGGACAGCCTATGGCTACACCTTC. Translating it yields CASSYDGTAYGYTF.

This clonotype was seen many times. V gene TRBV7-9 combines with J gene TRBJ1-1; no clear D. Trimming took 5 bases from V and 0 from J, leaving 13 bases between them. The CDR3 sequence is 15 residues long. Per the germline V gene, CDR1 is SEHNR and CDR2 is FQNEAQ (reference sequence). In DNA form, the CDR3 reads TGTGCCAGCAGCCCCGTCCGCTCGGTGAACACTGAAGCTTTCTTT. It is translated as CASSPVRSVNTEAFF.

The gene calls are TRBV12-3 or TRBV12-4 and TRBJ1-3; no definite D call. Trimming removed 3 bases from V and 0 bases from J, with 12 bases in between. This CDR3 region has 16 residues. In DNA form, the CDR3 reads TGTGCCAGCAGTTTTTCGACGGAGAGCTCTGGAAACACCATATATTTT. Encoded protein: CASSFSTESSGNTIYF.

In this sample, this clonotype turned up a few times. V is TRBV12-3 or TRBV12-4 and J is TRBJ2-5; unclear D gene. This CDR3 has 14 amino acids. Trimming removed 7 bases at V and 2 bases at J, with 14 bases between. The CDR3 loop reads CASNQWVGQETQYF. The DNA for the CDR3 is TGTGCCAGCAACCAATGGGTAGGGCAAGAGACCCAGTACTTC.

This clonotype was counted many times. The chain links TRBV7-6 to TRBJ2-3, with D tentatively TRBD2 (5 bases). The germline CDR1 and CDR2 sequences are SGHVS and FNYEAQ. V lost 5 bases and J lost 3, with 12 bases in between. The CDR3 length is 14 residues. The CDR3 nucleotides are TGTGCCAGCAGCCGAGCCGGACTTACAGATACGCAGTATTTT. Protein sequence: CASSRAGLTDTQYF.

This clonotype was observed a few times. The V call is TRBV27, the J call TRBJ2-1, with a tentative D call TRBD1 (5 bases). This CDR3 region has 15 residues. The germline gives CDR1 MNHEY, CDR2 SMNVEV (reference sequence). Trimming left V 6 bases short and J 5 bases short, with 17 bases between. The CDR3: CASSLDSPGDNEQFF. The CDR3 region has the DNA TGTGCCAGCAGCTTAGACAGCCCTGGGGACAATGAGCAGTTCTTC.

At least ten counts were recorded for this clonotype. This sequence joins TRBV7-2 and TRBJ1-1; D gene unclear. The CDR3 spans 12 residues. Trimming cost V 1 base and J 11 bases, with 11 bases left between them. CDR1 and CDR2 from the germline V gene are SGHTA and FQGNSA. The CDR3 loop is CASSLEGGLAFF. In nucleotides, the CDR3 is TGTGCCAGCAGCTTAGAAGGCGGCCTGGCTTTCTTT.

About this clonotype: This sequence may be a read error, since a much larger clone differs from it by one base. The CDR3 region is CASCWQPNTDTQYF. CDR3 in DNA: TGTGCCAGCTGCTGGCAGCCAAACACAGATACGCAGTATTTT. J is TRBJ2-3 and V is TRBV7-2; D is ambiguous. CDR1 SGHTA and CDR2 FQGNSA come from the germline V gene. Trimming took off 8 bases at V and 2 bases at J, with 14 bases between the two ends. The CDR3 sequence is 14 residues long.